One sample yielded the 28 T cell receptor beta chains listed below, sequenced in a study of blood T cell repertoires in COVID-19 (dated by TCRdb to about 2020). Receptors were amplified or captured by the immunoSEQ multiplex PCR assay. This immuneACCESS table, as held by TCRdb, lists in-frame sequences with V and J called but not all clones. Of the missing ones, under half trace to an unresolved V gene in checked studies; the others have no known cause. This sample gives 250,000 or so clones in total; 70% to 90% of them show up just once. The ten largest clones add up to less than 8.5% of the sample. Sequenced sample: peripheral blood. The origin of the receptors is a woman in her seventies with active or convalescent COVID-19.

The chain links TRBV7-2 to TRBJ1-1; D unresolved. Trimming took off 5 bases at V and 6 bases at J, with 16 bases between the two ends. Germline values: CDR1 SGHTA, CDR2 FQGNSA. This CDR3 has 14 amino acids. The CDR3 DNA is TGTGCCAGCAGCACCCCTCGGGAGGGCTCTGAAGCTTTCTTT. Protein product: CASSTPREGSEAFF.

The rearrangement uses TRBV15 and TRBJ1-2; D not resolved. V shed 0 bases and J shed 4 bases, with 15 bases lying between them. Germline CDR1 reads LNHNV; CDR2 reads YYDKDF (reference sequence). CDR3 length: 16 residues. CDR3: CATSRERLVFTYGYTF. CDR3 nucleotide sequence: TGTGCCACCAGCAGAGAAAGACTGGTTTTTACCTATGGCTACACCTTC.

The chain joins TRBV29-1 to TRBJ1-2, with a possible D match to TRBD1 (5 bases). Trimming stripped 8 bases from V and 8 bases from J, with 21 bases between. The CDR3 is 13 residues long. The germline CDR1 and CDR2 sequences are SQVTM and ANQGSEA. CDR3 in DNA: TGCAGCCCGAGGAGACTAGCGGGGCGAGGCTACACCTTC. Its translation is CSPRRLAGRGYTF.

This chain connects TRBV5-1 to TRBJ1-1; D unclear. The CDR3 has 14 amino acids. Germline V gene sequence: CDR1 SGHRS, CDR2 YFSETQ. The V gene lost 3 bases and the J gene lost 1 base, with 10 bases spanning the gap. The CDR3 loop is CASSSQQKNTEAFF. The CDR3 DNA is TGCGCCAGCAGCTCACAACAGAAGAACACTGAAGCTTTCTTT.

J is TRBJ2-3 and V is TRBV4-1, with TRBD2 matching 7 bases. J lost 1 base, V lost 6 bases, and 7 bases had no gene match. This CDR3 region has 15 residues. Per germline, CDR1 MGHRA and CDR2 YSYEKL. The CDR3 DNA reads as TGCGCCAGCAGAGTTGTTGGGGGGGGCACAGATACGCAGTATTTT. It is translated as CASRVVGGGTDTQYF.

This chain connects TRBV7-9 to TRBJ1-1, with unresolved D. V lost 5 bases, J lost 7 bases, and 11 bases lay in between. CDR1 SEHNR and CDR2 FQNEAQ come from the germline V gene (reference sequence). The CDR3 consists of 12 residues. The CDR3 DNA reads as TGTGCCAGCAGCCCCGGGAGGGTTGAAGCTTTCTTT. It encodes CASSPGRVEAFF.

The chain uses TRBV29-1 and TRBJ1-1; perhaps TRBD1 as D (6 bases). The CDR3 is made up of 13 amino acids. Between the trimmed V and J ends, which lost 7 bases and 8 bases, there was a span of 20 bases. Germline CDR1 is SQVTM and CDR2 is ANQGSEA. CDR3 residues: CSGGGGAGSEAFF. CDR3 in DNA: TGCAGCGGGGGGGGCGGAGCAGGGTCCGAAGCTTTCTTT.

J is TRBJ2-2 and V is TRBV18; D unclear. The CDR3 has 15 amino acids. Germline V gene lookup returns CDR1 KGHSH and CDR2 LQKENI. V was shortened by 3 bases and J by 0 bases, with 8 bases between the two germline ends. Here the CDR3 reads CASSPEWANTGELFF. DNA of the CDR3: TGTGCCAGCTCACCGGAGTGGGCGAACACCGGGGAGCTGTTTTTT.

The V and J genes are TRBV10-3 and TRBJ1-6, with 7 bases lining up with TRBD1. Germline V gene sequence: CDR1 ENHRY, CDR2 SYGVKD. With V trimmed by 7 bases and J by 8 bases, 5 bases remained unmatched. The CDR3 sequence is 13 residues long. CDR3 residues: CAITWDSYSPLHF. The CDR3 bases are TGTGCCATCACTTGGGACAGCTATTCACCCCTCCACTTT.

This chain links TRBV27 with TRBJ1-5; D may be TRBD1 (6 bases). Germline loops: CDR1 MNHEY, CDR2 SMNVEV (reference sequence). V was shortened by 5 bases and J by 5 bases, with 13 bases between the two germline ends. The CDR3 consists of 14 residues. In DNA form, the CDR3 reads TGTGCCAGCAGTAAACAGGGAAATCATCAGCCCCAGCATTTT. Translation gives CASSKQGNHQPQHF.

This chain connects TRBV19 to TRBJ2-7; D is unclear. The CDR3 is made up of 14 amino acids. CDR1 LNHDA and CDR2 SQIVND come from the germline V gene (reference sequence). V was cut by 6 bases and J by 5 bases, with 17 bases left in between. CDR3 DNA: TGTGCCAGTAGATCCCCTTTGGAGCGCCACGAGCAGTACTTC. This translates into CASRSPLERHEQYF.

This chain links TRBV19 with TRBJ2-1; D is perhaps TRBD2 (6 bases). Germline V gene lookup returns CDR1 LNHDA and CDR2 SQIVND (reference sequence). The CDR3 is made up of 15 amino acids. V lost 3 bases, J lost 4 bases, and 13 bases lay in between. The DNA for the CDR3 is TGTGCCAGTAGTATTCAAGCGGGCGGTTACAATGAGCAGTTCTTC. It codes for CASSIQAGGYNEQFF.

The V and J genes are TRBV3-1 (or the pseudogene TRBV3-2) and TRBJ1-1, with a weak D call TRBD1 (5 bases). V was cut by 2 bases and J by 4 bases, with 14 bases left in between. CDR3 length: 15 residues. Germline V gene sequence: CDR1 LGHDT, CDR2 YNNKEL (reference sequence). CDR3 amino acids: CASSQRGGVTTEAFF. As DNA, the CDR3 is TGTGCCAGCAGCCAAAGGGGTGGGGTGACCACTGAAGCTTTCTTT.

The gene calls are TRBV3-1 (or the pseudogene TRBV3-2) and TRBJ1-2; a weak D match, TRBD1 (5 bases). CDR3 length: 16 residues. V was shortened by 1 base and J by 4 bases, with 16 bases between the two germline ends. Germline CDR1 is LGHDT and CDR2 is YNNKEL (reference sequence). This CDR3 reads CASSQVAGSGGYGYTF. The CDR3 DNA reads as TGTGCCAGCAGCCAAGTCGCAGGGTCCGGGGGCTATGGCTACACCTTC.

The chain employs TRBV12-3 or TRBV12-4 and TRBJ2-5; perhaps TRBD2 as D (6 bases). V was trimmed by 3 bases and J by 4 bases, leaving 9 bases between them. CDR3 length equals 13 residues. CDR3 sequence: CASSFTRGETQYF. The CDR3, as DNA: TGTGCCAGCAGTTTTACGCGGGGAGAGACCCAGTACTTC.

This clone was seen a handful of times. The rearrangement uses TRBV29-1 and TRBJ1-4; 9 bases agree with TRBD1. Germline V gives CDR1 SQVTM, CDR2 ANQGSEA. Trimming cost V 7 bases and J 8 bases; bases outside gene matches: 8. This CDR3 has 13 residues. This CDR3 reads CSAAGQGNEKLFF. CDR3 DNA sequence: TGCAGCGCTGCGGGACAGGGAAACGAAAAACTGTTTTTT.

The genes are TRBV3-1 (or the pseudogene TRBV3-2) and TRBJ1-1; D ambiguous. V was cut by 1 base and J by 5 bases, with 14 bases left in between. CDR3 length: 15 residues. The germline gives CDR1 LGHDT, CDR2 YNNKEL (reference sequence). The CDR3 reads CASSQVLGSRTEAFF. CDR3 bases: TGTGCCAGCAGCCAAGTCCTCGGGAGCCGGACTGAAGCTTTCTTT.

This chain joins TRBV7-2 and TRBJ2-3, with 9 positions matching TRBD2. The length of the CDR3 is 15 residues. Germline CDR1 is SGHTA and CDR2 is FQGNSA. Germline trimming cut 5 bases from V and 5 bases from J; bases unmatched to any gene: 8. The CDR3 coding sequence is TGTGCCAGCAGCCTTATAGCGGGGGTGGAAGATACGCAGTATTTT. Translating gives CASSLIAGVEDTQYF.

V gene TRBV7-9 combines with J gene TRBJ2-1, with unresolved D. The length of the CDR3 is 13 residues. Germline V gene sequence: CDR1 SEHNR, CDR2 FQNEAQ (reference sequence). V gave up 6 bases and J gave up 5 bases, with 11 bases separating them. In DNA, the CDR3 is TGTGCCAGCAGATCTGCTGGGCACAATGAGCAGTTCTTC. This translates into CASRSAGHNEQFF. The full variable domain, completed using reference TRBV7-9 and TRBJ2-1, is DTGVSQNPRHKITKRGQNVTFRCDPISEHNRLYWYRQTLGQGPEFLTYFQNEAQLEKSRLLSDRFSAERPKGSFSTLEIQRTEQGDSAMYLCASRSAGHNEQFFGPGTRLTVL.

The chain employs TRBV19 and TRBJ2-2; D perhaps matches TRBD2 (6 bases). Germline V CDR1 and CDR2: LNHDA, SQIVND (reference sequence). Trimming removed 9 bases at V and 0 bases at J, with 11 bases between. The CDR3 length is 14 residues. CDR3 sequence (DNA): TGTGCCAGCCAGGGACTTCCGAACACCGGGGAGCTGTTTTTT. This codes for CASQGLPNTGELFF.

This clone appeared once. V and J are TRBV7-9 and TRBJ1-6; 12 nucleotides match TRBD1. V dropped 1 base and J dropped 9; count of bases not matched to a gene: 4. CDR3 length: 16 residues. CDR1 is SEHNR and CDR2 is FQNEAQ in the germline V gene (reference sequence). CDR3: CASSLVGQGAGSPLHF. The CDR3, as DNA: TGTGCCAGCAGCTTAGTGGGACAGGGGGCAGGTTCACCCCTCCACTTT.

Worth noting for this clone: The same CDR3 also results from other DNA sequences found in this sample. The V call is TRBV12-3 or TRBV12-4, the J call TRBJ2-7; tentative D call: TRBD1 (6 bases). V was pared by 1 base and J by 3 bases, with 7 bases between. This CDR3 has 13 residues. CDR3 region: CASSLGTDYEQYF. CDR3 nucleotides: TGTGCCAGCAGTTTAGGGACAGACTACGAGCAGTACTTC.

The chain combines TRBV6-5 with TRBJ1-1; perhaps TRBD1 as D (5 bases). V gave up 6 bases and J gave up 3 bases, with 14 bases separating them. Germline V gene data show CDR1 as MNHEY and CDR2 as SVGAGI. The CDR3 totals 14 residues. Here the CDR3 DNA reads TGTGCCAGCAGCCCGTGGGGGGAGGACACTGAAGCTTTCTTT. Translation: CASSPWGEDTEAFF.

V and J are TRBV6-2 or TRBV6-3 and TRBJ2-3; the match to TRBD2 covers 8 bases. Unmatched junction bases numbered 7, after V lost 5 bases and J lost 6 bases. CDR1 and CDR2 (germline): MNHEY, SVGEGT. The CDR3 has 14 amino acids. CDR3 DNA: TGTGCCAGCAGTCGCCAGCGGGGGAGGGATACGCAGTATTTT. Translated: CASSRQRGRDTQYF.

V is TRBV6-4 and J is TRBJ1-1, with D possibly TRBD1 on 5 matching bases. V was pared by 4 bases and J by 3 bases, with 9 bases between. CDR1 and CDR2 from the germline V gene are MRHNA and SNTAGT. The CDR3 totals 13 residues. In DNA, the CDR3 is TGTGCCAGCAGTGTAGGGACTGACACTGAAGCTTTCTTT. Protein sequence: CASSVGTDTEAFF.

The V and J genes are TRBV7-2 and TRBJ1-3; D possibly corresponds to TRBD1 (6 bases). The CDR3 runs 15 residues. In germline, CDR1 is SGHTA, CDR2 FQGNSA. V lost 6 bases and J 4 bases, leaving 16 bases between the germline ends. Here the CDR3 reads CASSVPGEGGNTIYF. The CDR3 nucleotides read TGTGCCAGCAGTGTCCCAGGGGAGGGCGGAAACACCATATATTTT.

The chain joins TRBV7-3 to TRBJ2-3; tentative D call: TRBD2 (6 bases). This CDR3 is 13 amino acids long. CDR1 and CDR2 from the germline V gene are SGHTA and FQGTGA. The germline V and J ends were trimmed by 8 bases and 2 bases, with 11 bases remaining between them. The CDR3 DNA reads TGTGCCAGCGGGGGGATCCCCACAGATACGCAGTATTTT. As protein: CASGGIPTDTQYF. Drawing the rest from reference TRBV7-3 and TRBJ2-3, the complete variable domain is GAGVSQTPSNKVTEKGKYVELRCDPISGHTALYWYRQSLGQGPEFLIYFQGTGAADDSGLPNDRFFAVRPEGSVSTLKIQRTERGDSAVYLCASGGIPTDTQYFGPGTRLTVL.

This rearrangement joins TRBV9 to TRBJ1-1; possibly TRBD1 for D (6 bases). Germline lookup yields CDR1 SGDLS and CDR2 YYNGEE. V lost 4 bases, J lost 1 base, and 11 bases lay in between. The CDR3 sequence is 14 residues long. This CDR3 is CASSPRQENTEAFF. CDR3 coding DNA: TGTGCCAGCAGCCCTCGACAGGAGAACACTGAAGCTTTCTTT. Drawing the rest from reference TRBV9 and TRBJ1-1, the complete variable domain is DSGVTQTPKHLITATGQRVTLRCSPRSGDLSVYWYQQSLDQGLQFLIQYYNGEERAKGNILERFSAQQFPDLHSELNLSSLELGDSALYFCASSPRQENTEAFFGQGTRLTVV.